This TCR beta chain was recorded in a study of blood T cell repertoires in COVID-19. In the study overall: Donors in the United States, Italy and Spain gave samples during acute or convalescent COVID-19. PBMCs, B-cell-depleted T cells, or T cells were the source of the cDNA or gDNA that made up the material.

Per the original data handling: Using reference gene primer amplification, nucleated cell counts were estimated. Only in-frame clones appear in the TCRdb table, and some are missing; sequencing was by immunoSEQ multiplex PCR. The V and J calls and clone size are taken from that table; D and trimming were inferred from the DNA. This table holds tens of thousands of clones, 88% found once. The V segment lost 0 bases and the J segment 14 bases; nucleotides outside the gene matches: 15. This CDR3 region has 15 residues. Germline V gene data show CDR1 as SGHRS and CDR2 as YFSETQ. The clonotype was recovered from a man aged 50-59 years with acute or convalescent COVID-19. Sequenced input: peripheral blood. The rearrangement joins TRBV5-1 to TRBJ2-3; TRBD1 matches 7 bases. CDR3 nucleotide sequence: TGCGCCAGCAGCTTGGCCGGACAGGCCCTCACGGGGCCGTATTTT. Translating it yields CASSLAGQALTGPYF.